This TCR beta chain was found in a study of shared clonotypes between healthy human individuals. Using immunoSEQ multiplex PCR, the repertoire was profiled, and TCRdb retains in-frame clones only, with some absent. Here the sample spans approximately 2,300,000 clones, approximately 90% being singletons. Germline V gene sequence: CDR1 MNHNS, CDR2 SASEGT. J gave up 3 bases and V 8 bases, and 12 bases lay outside the gene matches. This CDR3 has 15 residues. The TCR originated in a man aged 18 to 30 in good health. Some clones in this sample may be carry-over from other donors' samples. The sequencing input was naive CD4+ T cells from PBMCs. Subset defined: CD45RA+ positively selected. This chain connects TRBV6-1 to TRBJ1-1; TRBD1 matches 7 bases. This chain's CDR3 is CASELSRGLDTEAFF. The CDR3 DNA is TGTGCCAGCGAGCTATCGAGGGGGCTGGACACTGAAGCTTTCTTT.